The T cell receptor beta chain described here comes from a study of shared clonotypes between healthy human individuals (dated by TCRdb to the early 2020s). Concerning the study at large: The cohort comprised a couple of women and a few men aged 18 to 49 years. For each donor, CD4 naive and CD4 memory were each given three plates, CD8 naive was given two plates, and CD8 memory was given one plate. Blood TCR repertoires of five healthy adults were deeply sequenced to estimate repertoire size and the extent of clonotype sharing between individuals. To increase sequencing depth and limit assay-specific biases, different laboratories used diverse techniques to prepare libraries and sequence TCR repertoires. Each donor's leukapheresis produced roughly between about 0.85 and 10 billion PBMCs. Summary of the overall study and its limitations: Rarefaction of sorted-subset datasets indicated incomplete sequencing despite the large sequencing depth. About 5% of naive CD4, around 3.6% of naive CD8, 2.3% of memory CD4, and approximately 0.4% of memory CD8 clonotypes were shared across a few donors. Naive subsets generally had larger estimated clonotype richness than memory subsets. Compared with non-shared clonotypes, the clonotypes found in all four sorted-subset donors had higher generation probabilities. Pairwise subsampling indicated that sequencing depth was expected to affect the degree of clonotype sharing among donors. The genetic and exposure-history diversity represented was limited by the small number of donors. Sampling was limited to blood, and TCR repertoires in tissue likely differ from TCR repertoires in blood.

The donors were healthy, HIV-negative adults who had no recently reported acute infections or vaccinations. Every donor was a Caucasian adult residing in Nashville, Tennessee, USA. CD4+ T cells were enriched by magnetic negative selection, after which naive cells were positively selected on CD45RA and the negative fraction was taken as the memory subset. Blood was collected by leukapheresis, and PBMCs were isolated by Ficoll-Histopaque density gradient centrifugation and then cryopreserved in liquid nitrogen vapor phase. Analytical flow cytometry was used to check the purity and quantity of each magnetically sorted T cell population. Genomic DNA was isolated from every sorted fraction and measured by UV absorbance on a Nanodrop 2000c. Worth noting for this clone: Its cognate antigen has yet to be identified. No quality values exist for individual bases; no much larger clone is one base distant.

The germline V gene encodes CDR1 SGHTA and CDR2 FQGNSA. The CDR3 goes from the cysteine to the phenylalanine over 11 residues. Kept here is only the CDR3 DNA, which spans 33 bases and is read in frame from base 1. Trimming costs V 11 bases and J 4 bases, and their ends lie 10 bases apart. Using the deep immunoSEQ assay, multiplex PCR amplified TCR CDR3 regions from genomic DNA. Extracted genomic DNA from each cell subset was spread evenly across all wells of several immunoSEQ 96-well plates, with each plate serving as a replicate. Each replicate PCR for sorted subsets received about 220 ng genomic DNA, equal to tens of thousands of T cell genomes. Purified libraries were measured with a Qubit 3.0 fluorometer, size-checked on a Bioanalyzer 2100, and measured again with the KAPA Library Quantification kit. Every immunoSEQ 96-well plate was sequenced on a dedicated single-read 150-cycle Illumina NextSeq 550 flow cell. The paper's data handling went like this. The immunoSEQ output contained only junctional sequences without quality scores, so filtering could not match that applied to full-length reads. To assign V/J genes and CDR3, sequences were annotated against IMGT germline references using PyIR, a Python wrapper for IgBLAST v1.9. Any read was removed if the V/J assignment was weak (E-value above 1e-6), the CDR3 was missing, or the read contained stop codons, out-of-frame junctions, or ambiguous translated residues. V3J clonotypes were defined as sequences sharing an identical inferred V gene, J gene, and CDR3 amino acid sequence. To compute the percentage overlap between repertoires, the number of shared unique clonotypes was divided by the size of the smaller repertoire. Richness of each repertoire was evaluated using RTK rarefaction, the Chao1 estimator, and Recon v2.1 estimates of unobserved clonotypes. OLGA was used to compute generation probabilities for all TCRbeta clonotypes that the gDNA method yielded from a few donors. Sourced from immuneACCESS, this table was stored by TCRdb with only in-frame sequences that have V and J called. A share of the clones is absent; for the studies checked, an unresolved V gene accounts for under half, and the remainder has no known explanation. That table supplies the V and J calls and clone size; D and trimming were determined from the DNA. Within this sample are roughly 2.2 million clones, with approximately 95% of them counted one time only. Of the sample, 0.35% to 0.45% is held by the ten largest clones.

Sequenced material: naive CD4+ T cells from PBMCs. The cell subset or site label, as the study defines it: CD45RA+ positively selected. The chain is made from TRBV7-2 and TRBJ2-3, with no D gene named confidently. The clonotype was recovered from a man between 18 and 35 years old in good health. Some clones in this sample may be carry-over from other donors' samples. CDR3 region: CTESPPDTQYF. Read as DNA, the sequence is TGTACCGAGTCGCCACCAGATACGCAGTATTTT.